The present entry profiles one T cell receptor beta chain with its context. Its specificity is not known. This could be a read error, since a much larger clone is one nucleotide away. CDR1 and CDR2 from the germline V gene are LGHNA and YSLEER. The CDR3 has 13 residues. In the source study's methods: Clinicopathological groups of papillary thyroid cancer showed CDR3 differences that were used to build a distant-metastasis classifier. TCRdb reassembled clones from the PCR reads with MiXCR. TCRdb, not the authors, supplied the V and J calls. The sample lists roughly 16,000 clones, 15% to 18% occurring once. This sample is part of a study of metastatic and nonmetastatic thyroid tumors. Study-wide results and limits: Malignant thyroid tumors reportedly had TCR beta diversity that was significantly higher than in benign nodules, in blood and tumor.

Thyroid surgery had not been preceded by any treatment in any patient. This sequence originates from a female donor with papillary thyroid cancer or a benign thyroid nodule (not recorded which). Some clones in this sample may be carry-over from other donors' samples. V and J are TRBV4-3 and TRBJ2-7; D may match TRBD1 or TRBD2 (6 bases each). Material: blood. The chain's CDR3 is CTSSQAGQGEQYF. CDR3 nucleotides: TGCACCAGCAGCCAAGCGGGTCAGGGGGAGCAGTACTTC.